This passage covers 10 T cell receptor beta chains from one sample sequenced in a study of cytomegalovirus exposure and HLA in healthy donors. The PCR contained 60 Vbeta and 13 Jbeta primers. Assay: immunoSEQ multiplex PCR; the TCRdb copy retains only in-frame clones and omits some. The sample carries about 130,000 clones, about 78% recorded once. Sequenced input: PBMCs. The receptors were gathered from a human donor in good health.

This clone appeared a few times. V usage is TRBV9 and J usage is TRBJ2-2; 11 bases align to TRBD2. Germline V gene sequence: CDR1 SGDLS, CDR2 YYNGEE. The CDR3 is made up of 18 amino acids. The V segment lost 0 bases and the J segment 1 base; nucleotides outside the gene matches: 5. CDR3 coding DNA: TGTGCCAGCAGCGTAGCACTAGCGGGAGTCGGGAACACCGGGGAGCTGTTTTTT. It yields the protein CASSVALAGVGNTGELFF. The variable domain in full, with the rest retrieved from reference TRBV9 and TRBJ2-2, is DSGVTQTPKHLITATGQRVTLRCSPRSGDLSVYWYQQSLDQGLQFLIQYYNGEERAKGNILERFSAQQFPDLHSELNLSSLELGDSALYFCASSVALAGVGNTGELFFGEGSRLTVL.

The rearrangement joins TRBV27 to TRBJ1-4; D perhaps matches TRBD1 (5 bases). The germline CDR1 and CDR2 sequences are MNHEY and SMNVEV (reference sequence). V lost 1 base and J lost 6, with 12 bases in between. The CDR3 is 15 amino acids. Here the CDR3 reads CASSLFGRVDEKLFF. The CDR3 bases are TGTGCCAGCAGTTTATTTGGCAGGGTAGATGAAAAACTGTTTTTT. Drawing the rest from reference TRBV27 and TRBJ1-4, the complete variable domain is EAQVTQNPRYLITVTGKKLTVTCSQNMNHEYMSWYRQDPGLGLRQIYYSMNVEVTDKGDVPEGYKVSRKEKRNFPLILESPSPNQTSLYFCASSLFGRVDEKLFFGSGTQLSVL.

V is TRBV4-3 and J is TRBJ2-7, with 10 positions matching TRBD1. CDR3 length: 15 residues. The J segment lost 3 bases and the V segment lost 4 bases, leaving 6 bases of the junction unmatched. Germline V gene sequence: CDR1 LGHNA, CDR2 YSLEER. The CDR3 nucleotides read TGCGCCAGCAGCCCGTTGGGGACAGGGGACTACGAGCAGTACTTC. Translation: CASSPLGTGDYEQYF.

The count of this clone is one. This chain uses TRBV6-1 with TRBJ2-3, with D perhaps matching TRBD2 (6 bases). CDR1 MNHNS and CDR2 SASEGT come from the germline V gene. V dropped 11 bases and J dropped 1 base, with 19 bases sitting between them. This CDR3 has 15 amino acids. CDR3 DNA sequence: TGTGCCGGACTACCGGAGGGACGCGGCACAGATACGCAGTATTTT. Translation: CAGLPEGRGTDTQYF.

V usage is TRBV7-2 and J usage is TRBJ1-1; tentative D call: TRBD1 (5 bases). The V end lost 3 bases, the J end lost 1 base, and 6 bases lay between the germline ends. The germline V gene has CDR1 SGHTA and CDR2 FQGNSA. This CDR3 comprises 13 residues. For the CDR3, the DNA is TGTGCCAGCAGCTTCCAGGGGAACACTGAAGCTTTCTTT. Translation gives CASSFQGNTEAFF.

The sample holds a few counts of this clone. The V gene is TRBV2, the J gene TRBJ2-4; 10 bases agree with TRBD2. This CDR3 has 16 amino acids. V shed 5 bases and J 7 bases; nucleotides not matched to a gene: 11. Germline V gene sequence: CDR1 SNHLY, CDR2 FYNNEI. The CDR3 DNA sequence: TGTGCCAGCAGTCCGTCAGCGGGGGGGCCGGGGAACATTCAGTACTTC. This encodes CASSPSAGGPGNIQYF.

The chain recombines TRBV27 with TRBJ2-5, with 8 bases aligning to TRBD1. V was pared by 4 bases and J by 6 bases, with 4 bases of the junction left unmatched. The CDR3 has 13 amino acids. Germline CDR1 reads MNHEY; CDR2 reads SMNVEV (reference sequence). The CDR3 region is CASSSGGGQTQYF. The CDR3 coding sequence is TGTGCCAGCAGTTCAGGGGGCGGACAGACCCAGTACTTC.

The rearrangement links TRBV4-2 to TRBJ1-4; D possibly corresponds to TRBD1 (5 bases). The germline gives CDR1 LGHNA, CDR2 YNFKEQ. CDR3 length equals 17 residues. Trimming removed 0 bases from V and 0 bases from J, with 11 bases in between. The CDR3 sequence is CASSQEGEGATNEKLFF. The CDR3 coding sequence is TGTGCCAGCAGCCAAGAAGGGGAAGGGGCAACTAATGAAAAACTGTTTTTT.

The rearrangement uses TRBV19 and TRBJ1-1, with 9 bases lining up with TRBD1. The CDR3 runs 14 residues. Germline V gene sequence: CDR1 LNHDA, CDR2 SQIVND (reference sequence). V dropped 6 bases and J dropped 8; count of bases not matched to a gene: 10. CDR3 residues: CASSLQGAIGEAFF. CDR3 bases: TGTGCCAGTAGCCTACAGGGGGCGATAGGGGAAGCTTTCTTT.

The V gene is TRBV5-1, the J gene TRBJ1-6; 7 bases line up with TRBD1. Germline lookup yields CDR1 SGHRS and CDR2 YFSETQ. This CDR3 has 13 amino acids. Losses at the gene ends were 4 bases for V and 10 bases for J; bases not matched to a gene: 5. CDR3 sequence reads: CASSPDRNSPLHF. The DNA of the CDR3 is TGCGCCAGCAGCCCGGACAGGAACTCACCCCTCCACTTT.